The clone carrying this T cell receptor beta chain was observed a few times. Its antigen is still unknown. The CDR3 covers 17 residues. Germline V gene sequence: CDR1 SGDLS, CDR2 YYNGEE. V shed 5 bases and J 6 bases; nucleotides not matched to a gene: 15. These data are taken from a study of human T cells and chemical hapten exposure. Overall study context: Patients were given diphenylcyclopropenone on the scalp weekly across the roughly 25-week study. Mostly female patients had alopecia areata, totalis or universalis. General study points: Expanded TCR sets contained significantly more large CDR3 similarity clusters than controls.

For the library, individual cDNA molecules each received unique molecular identifiers. Using its own MiXCR run on the RACE reads, TCRdb lists one record per CDR3 protein. The sample contains 280,000 or so distinct CDR3 sequences, roughly 7.7% of which appear only once. The time point is: pre-sensitization, week 0. Documented treatment: therapeutic diphenylcyclopropenone sensitization with weekly scalp DPC. The TCR sequence derives from a man aged 18 to 30 with alopecia areata. Some clones in this sample may be carry-over from other donors' samples. The rearrangement joins TRBV9 to TRBJ2-1, with TRBD1 matching over 9 bases. Specimen: whole blood, collected in connection with sensitization to the hapten diphenylcyclopropenone (DPC). The CDR3 DNA reads as TGTGCCAGCAGTAGGGGGTCCGGGACAGGGACGTCCAATGAGCAGTTCTTC. It specifies CASSRGSGTGTSNEQFF.